Below, 24 T cell receptor beta chains from the same sample are listed, as sequenced in a study of Tregs in tolerant kidney transplant recipients. TCRdb's copy holds only in-frame clones and misses some; the assay was immunoSEQ multiplex PCR. The sample carries 240,000 or so clones, around 81% recorded once. The sequencing sample was made of CD4+ T cells from blood. The receptors stem from a human donor in good health.

This clone is a singleton in its sample. The CDR3 nucleotides are TGTGCCAGCAGCCGACAGGGTTCCATCTACGAGCAGTACTTC. It specifies CASSRQGSIYEQYF. The rearrangement links TRBV11-3 to TRBJ2-7, with TRBD1 matching over 7 bases. Losses at the gene ends were 5 bases for V and 3 bases for J; bases not matched to a gene: 7. The CDR3 extends over 14 amino acids. The germline V gene encodes CDR1 SGHNT and CDR2 YENEEA.

The V and J genes are TRBV19 and TRBJ2-7; 9 nucleotides align to TRBD2. From germline, CDR1 is LNHDA and CDR2 SQIVND (reference sequence). The CDR3 contains 15 residues. V shed 6 bases, J shed 3 bases, and the junction held 9 bases outside the gene matches. The CDR3 loop reads CASRGNSGSSYEQYF. The DNA of the CDR3 is TGTGCCAGTAGAGGTAATAGCGGGAGTAGCTACGAGCAGTACTTC.

The chain combines TRBV5-1 with TRBJ1-5; D remains ambiguous. The CDR3 sequence is 13 residues long. Trimming took 4 bases from V and 6 from J, leaving 11 bases between them. Germline V gene sequence: CDR1 SGHRS, CDR2 YFSETQ. The CDR3 sequence: CASSLLLGQPQHF. In DNA form, the CDR3 reads TGCGCCAGCAGCCTCTTGTTGGGTCAGCCCCAGCATTTT.

J is TRBJ2-1 and V is TRBV5-1; 9 nucleotides line up with TRBD2. The CDR3 extends over 15 amino acids. The germline V gene encodes CDR1 SGHRS and CDR2 YFSETQ. V gave up 2 bases and J gave up 8 bases; unmatched junction bases: 8. The CDR3 DNA is TGCGCCAGCAGCTTCTTGGCGGGGGGGCAGGATGAGCAGTTCTTC. Its translation is CASSFLAGGQDEQFF.

This clone was picked up one time. Other DNA sequences in the sample encode the same CDR3. V usage is TRBV5-5 and J usage is TRBJ2-7, with 9 bases aligning to TRBD1. V shed 4 bases and J 4 bases; nucleotides not matched to a gene: 9. The germline gives CDR1 SGHKS, CDR2 YYEKEE (reference sequence). The CDR3 consists of 15 residues. As DNA, the CDR3 is TGTGCCAGCAGCCTCGGACAGGGGCGGGTTTACGAGCAGTACTTC. Translating gives CASSLGQGRVYEQYF.

This clone appeared once. J is TRBJ2-3 and V is TRBV7-9, with D possibly matching TRBD1 (6 bases). CDR1 and CDR2 (germline): SEHNR, FQNEAQ (reference sequence). The V and J ends lost 4 bases and 2 bases respectively, with 13 bases between them. The CDR3 length is 15 residues. CDR3 amino acids: CASSSQGRVTDTQYF. CDR3 coding DNA: TGTGCCAGCAGCTCACAGGGCAGGGTCACAGATACGCAGTATTTT.

This chain joins TRBV10-2 and TRBJ2-1, with 8 bases fitting TRBD2. The CDR3 totals 14 residues. The V and J ends lost 6 bases and 2 bases, in that order; junction bases with no gene match: 3. Germline CDR1 is WSHSY and CDR2 is SAAADI. The CDR3: CASSAGGTYNEQFF. The CDR3 DNA reads as TGCGCCAGCAGCGCGGGAGGTACCTACAATGAGCAGTTCTTC.

A remark on this clone: Different DNA sequences within this sample yield the same CDR3. The rearrangement links TRBV5-1 to TRBJ2-7; no clear D gene. Germline V CDR1 and CDR2: SGHRS, YFSETQ. The CDR3 runs to 14 residues. V lost 0 bases to trimming and J lost 2 bases, with 9 bases between them. The CDR3 DNA follows: TGCGCCAGCAGCTTGGTCGCAGGTACCTACGAGCAGTACTTC. It encodes CASSLVAGTYEQYF.

The J gene is TRBJ1-2, the V gene TRBV29-1; TRBD1 aligns across 12 bases. There are 16 residues in the CDR3. The germline gives CDR1 SQVTM, CDR2 ANQGSEA. The V gene end was trimmed by 7 bases and the J gene end by 3 bases; junction bases not matched to a gene: 12. CDR3 region: CSAAGTGGQSHYGYTF. The CDR3 coding sequence is TGCAGCGCCGCAGGGACAGGGGGCCAATCCCACTATGGCTACACCTTC.

The V and J genes are TRBV5-1 and TRBJ2-7; D uncertain. V gave up 0 bases and J gave up 3 bases, with 7 bases separating them. Germline V gene data show CDR1 as SGHRS and CDR2 as YFSETQ. This CDR3 region has 13 residues. This CDR3 reads CASSLAQNYEQYF. CDR3 in DNA: TGCGCCAGCAGCTTGGCCCAGAACTACGAGCAGTACTTC.

The V and J genes are TRBV7-2 and TRBJ2-1; no reliable D call. The CDR3 runs 15 residues. V was clipped by 2 bases and J by 2 bases, with 10 bases between them. Germline V gene lookup returns CDR1 SGHTA and CDR2 FQGNSA. For the CDR3, the DNA is TGTGCCAGCAGCTTATTCTCACAAACCTACAATGAGCAGTTCTTC. It specifies CASSLFSQTYNEQFF. Based on the CDR3 plus reference TRBV7-2 and TRBJ2-1, the full variable domain is GAGVSQSPSNKVTEKGKDVELRCDPISGHTALYWYRQSLGQGLEFLIYFQGNSAPDKSGLPSDRFSAERTGGSVSTLTIQRTQQEDSAVYLCASSLFSQTYNEQFFGPGTRLTVL.

This sequence joins TRBV7-2 and TRBJ1-2; D not resolved. CDR3 length: 14 amino acids. V lost 5 bases and J 5 bases, leaving 15 bases between the germline ends. Germline CDR1 SGHTA, CDR2 FQGNSA. The chain's CDR3 is CASSLYTILYGYTF. The CDR3 DNA reads as TGTGCCAGCAGCCTGTACACCATATTATATGGCTACACCTTC. Variable domain in full (rest from reference TRBV7-2 and TRBJ1-2): GAGVSQSPSNKVTEKGKDVELRCDPISGHTALYWYRQSLGQGLEFLIYFQGNSAPDKSGLPSDRFSAERTGGSVSTLTIQRTQQEDSAVYLCASSLYTILYGYTFGSGTRLTVV.

V is TRBV28 and J is TRBJ1-4; the D is unclear. Germline V CDR1 and CDR2: MDHEN, SYDVKM. There are 16 residues in the CDR3. Trimming shortened V by 6 bases and J by 3 bases, and 17 bases separated the two germline ends. CDR3 amino acids: CASSSLVQESNEKLFF. Written as DNA, the CDR3 is TGTGCCAGCAGCTCCCTCGTTCAGGAGTCTAATGAAAAACTGTTTTTT.

This clone was observed a handful of times. This sequence joins TRBV2 and TRBJ2-1, with D perhaps TRBD2 (6 bases). Trimming removed 2 bases from V and 4 bases from J, with 15 bases in between. CDR3 length equals 16 residues. Germline V lookup: CDR1 SNHLY, CDR2 FYNNEI. The CDR3 nucleotides are TGTGCCAGCAGTGAATGGGGAGGCGGATTATACAATGAGCAGTTCTTC. Amino acids: CASSEWGGGLYNEQFF.

The V call is TRBV7-2, the J call TRBJ2-7; 10 nucleotides line up with TRBD2. Trimming at V came to 5 bases and at J to 3 bases, leaving 13 bases not matched to a gene. Germline CDR1 is SGHTA and CDR2 is FQGNSA. The CDR3 is made up of 17 amino acids. The CDR3 DNA reads as TGTGCCAGCAGCCAACGGTGGGGGACTAGCGAAAACTACGAGCAGTACTTC. Translating it yields CASSQRWGTSENYEQYF.

V usage is TRBV7-9 and J usage is TRBJ1-2; TRBD1 is a possible D gene (5 bases). V lost 4 bases to trimming and J lost 5 bases, with 17 bases between them. The germline V gene encodes CDR1 SEHNR and CDR2 FQNEAQ (reference sequence). This CDR3 contains 15 residues. For the CDR3, the DNA is TGTGCCAGCAGCTATAAGCGGCAGGGACCTTATGGCTACACCTTC. Amino acids: CASSYKRQGPYGYTF. The complete variable domain, with remaining parts taken from reference TRBV7-9 and TRBJ1-2, reads DTGVSQNPRHKITKRGQNVTFRCDPISEHNRLYWYRQTLGQGPEFLTYFQNEAQLEKSRLLSDRFSAERPKGSFSTLEIQRTEQGDSAMYLCASSYKRQGPYGYTFGSGTRLTVV.

This rearrangement joins TRBV5-1 to TRBJ2-7; the D gene is possibly TRBD1 (5 bases). Looked up from germline, CDR1 is SGHRS and CDR2 is YFSETQ. The V end lost 1 base, the J end lost 6 bases, and 17 bases lay between the germline ends. The CDR3 extends over 15 amino acids. The DNA of the CDR3 is TGCGCCAGCAGCTTGTACCAGGGCCTGGCAGGCGAGCAGTACTTC. This codes for CASSLYQGLAGEQYF. Based on the CDR3 plus reference TRBV5-1 and TRBJ2-7, the full variable domain is KAGVTQTPRYLIKTRGQQVTLSCSPISGHRSVSWYQQTPGQGLQFLFEYFSETQRNKGNFPGRFSGRQFSNSRSEMNVSTLELGDSALYLCASSLYQGLAGEQYFGPGTRLTVT.

The rearrangement links TRBV29-1 to TRBJ2-2; 9 nucleotides agree with TRBD2. Trimming took 4 bases from V and 4 from J; bases not matched to a gene: 13. The CDR3 loop spans 17 amino acids. Germline CDR1 SQVTM, CDR2 ANQGSEA. CDR3 bases: TGCAGCGTTGCATCCCAACTTGGGCGGGAGGGCACCGGGGAGCTGTTTTTT. It yields the protein CSVASQLGREGTGELFF.

The rearrangement joins TRBV2 to TRBJ2-3; D is unclear. Germline V gene lookup returns CDR1 SNHLY and CDR2 FYNNEI. The CDR3 contains 12 residues. Trimming took off 9 bases at V and 5 bases at J, with 12 bases between the two ends. Here the CDR3 DNA reads TGTGCCAGTTTTCTTTCGGGAGATACGCAGTATTTT. It translates to CASFLSGDTQYF.

The chain is built from TRBV4-1 and TRBJ1-1, with D possibly matching TRBD1 (5 bases). Germline V gene data show CDR1 as MGHRA and CDR2 as YSYEKL. The CDR3 contains 16 residues. V was clipped by 0 bases and J by 5 bases, with 16 bases between them. Written as DNA, the CDR3 is TGCGCCAGCAGCCAAGAGAAGCGTGGAGGGGAAACTGAAGCTTTCTTT. It yields the protein CASSQEKRGGETEAFF.

The chain combines TRBV6-5 with TRBJ1-5, with 8 bases aligning to TRBD1. After removal of 5 bases from V and 11 bases from J, the junction contained 5 bases not matched to a gene. Per the germline V gene, CDR1 is MNHEY and CDR2 is SVGAGI. The CDR3 sequence is 12 residues long. CDR3 protein: CASSGQGQSQHF. As DNA, the CDR3 is TGTGCCAGCAGTGGACAGGGACAATCCCAGCATTTT.

This rearrangement joins TRBV5-1 to TRBJ1-2, with D possibly being TRBD1 (6 bases). This CDR3 has 12 residues. The germline V and J ends were trimmed by 5 bases and 8 bases, with 13 bases remaining between them. From germline, CDR1 is SGHRS and CDR2 YFSETQ. DNA of the CDR3: TGCGCCAGCAGGCCCAGGGGTGGAGGCTACACCTTC. It encodes CASRPRGGGYTF.

The chain is built from TRBV28 and TRBJ2-2; D not resolved. The CDR3 sequence is 14 residues long. V lost 9 bases to trimming and J lost 1 base, with 12 bases between them. The germline V gene has CDR1 MDHEN and CDR2 SYDVKM. Here the CDR3 DNA reads TGTGCCAGTTCAACCCCAGGGAACACCGGGGAGCTGTTTTTT. Translation: CASSTPGNTGELFF.

The gene calls are TRBV11-3 and TRBJ2-7, with TRBD2 matching over 9 bases. Germline CDR1 and CDR2: SGHNT and YENEEA. CDR3 size: 15 residues. J was trimmed by 3 bases and V by 3 bases; bases with no gene match: 6. CDR3 residues: CASSLREGPIYEQYF. The CDR3 region has the DNA TGTGCCAGCAGCTTGCGGGAGGGCCCTATCTACGAGCAGTACTTC. Supplemented by reference TRBV11-3 and TRBJ2-7, the full variable domain reads EAGVVQSPRYKIIEKKQPVAFWCNPISGHNTLYWYLQNLGQGPELLIRYENEEAVDDSQLPKDRFSAERLKGVDSTLKIQPAELGDSAVYLCASSLREGPIYEQYFGPGTRLTVT.